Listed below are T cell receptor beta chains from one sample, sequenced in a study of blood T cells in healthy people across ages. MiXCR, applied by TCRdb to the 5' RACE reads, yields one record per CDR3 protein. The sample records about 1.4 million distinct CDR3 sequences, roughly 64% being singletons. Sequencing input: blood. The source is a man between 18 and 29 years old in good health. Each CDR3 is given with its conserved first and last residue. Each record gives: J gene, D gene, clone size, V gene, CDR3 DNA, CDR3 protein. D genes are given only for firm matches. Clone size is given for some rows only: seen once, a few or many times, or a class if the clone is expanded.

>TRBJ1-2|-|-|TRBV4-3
TGCGCCAGCAGCCCTGCCACGGAGCGAGCTATGGGCTACACCTTC
CASSPATERAMGYTF
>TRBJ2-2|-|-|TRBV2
TGTGCCAGCAGTGAGTTCCAAAGAAACACCGGGGAGCTGTTTTTT
CASSEFQRNTGELFF
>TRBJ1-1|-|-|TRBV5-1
TGCGCCAGCAGCTACGGGACACCCGGCGTGGAAGCTTTCTTT
CASSYGTPGVEAFF
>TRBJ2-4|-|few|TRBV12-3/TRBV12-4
TGTGCCAGCAGTTGGCGGTTAGCCAAAAACATTCAGTACTTC
CASSWRLAKNIQYF
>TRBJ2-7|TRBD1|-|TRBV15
TGTGCCACCAGCAGAGATAAAATGGGGACAGGCTACGAGCAGTACTTC
CATSRDKMGTGYEQYF
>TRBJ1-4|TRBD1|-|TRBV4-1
TGCGCCAGCAGCCAAGGACAGGGGGCGGAAAAACTGTTTTTT
CASSQGQGAEKLFF
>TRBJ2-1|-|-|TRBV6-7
TGTGCCACCCTCTCAGGACCAGCGGACACTTACAATGAGCAGTTCTTC
CATLSGPADTYNEQFF
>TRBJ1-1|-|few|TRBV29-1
TGCAGCGGATTGGGGGTTTACACTGAAGCTTTCTTT
CSGLGVYTEAFF
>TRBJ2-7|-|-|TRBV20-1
TGCAGTGGGGCAAGGACTTCCTACGAGCAGTACTTC
CSGARTSYEQYF
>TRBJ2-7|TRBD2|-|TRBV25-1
TGTGCCAGCAGTGACGGGGGGACTGGCGAGCAGTACTTC
CASSDGGTGEQYF
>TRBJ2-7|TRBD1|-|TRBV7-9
TGTGCCAGCAGCTTTGGGTTGAGCGTGACAGGGGAGTTGGCCGAGCAGTACTTC
CASSFGLSVTGELAEQYF
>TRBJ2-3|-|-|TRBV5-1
TGCGCCAGCAGCCCGCACTTAGGCGGGGATACGCAGTATTTT
CASSPHLGGDTQYF
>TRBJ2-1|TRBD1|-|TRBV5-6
TGTGCCAGCAGTCCCGGGACAGGCATCCGCAAGGACCAGTTCTTC
CASSPGTGIRKDQFF
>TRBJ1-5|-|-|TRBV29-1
TGCAGCGTAGCCGACAGGAATAGCAAGCAGCCCCAGCATTTT
CSVADRNSKQPQHF
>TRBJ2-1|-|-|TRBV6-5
TGTGCCAGCAGTTACGGAGACAGCTCCTACAATGAGCAGTTCTTC
CASSYGDSSYNEQFF
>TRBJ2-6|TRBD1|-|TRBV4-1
TGCGCCAGCAGCCAAGCCGGGACAGTATCTGGGGCCAACGTCCTGACTTTC
CASSQAGTVSGANVLTF
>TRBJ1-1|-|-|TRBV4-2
TGTGCCAGCAGCCAAGCTGGATGGGGTGGGACTGAAGCTTTCTTT
CASSQAGWGGTEAFF
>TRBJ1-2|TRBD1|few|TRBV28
TGTGCCAGCCGGGACAGAAATGGCTACACCTTC
CASRDRNGYTF
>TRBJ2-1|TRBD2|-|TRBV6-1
TGTGCCAGCAGTGAATTGGGCGGGGGGACCTACAATGAGCAGTTCTTC
CASSELGGGTYNEQFF
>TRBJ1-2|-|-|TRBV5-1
TGCGCCAGCAGCTCCGTAGGTCCTAACTATGGCTACACCTTC
CASSSVGPNYGYTF
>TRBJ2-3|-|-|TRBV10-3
TGTGCCATCAGTGAAGATAGCACAGATACGCAGTATTTT
CAISEDSTDTQYF
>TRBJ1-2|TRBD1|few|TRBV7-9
TGTGCCAGCAGGCCGGGACAGACTAACTATGGCTACACCTTC
CASRPGQTNYGYTF
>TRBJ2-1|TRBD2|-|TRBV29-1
TGCAGCGTTGTTTTACTAGCGGTCGGGGACAATGAGCCGTTCTTC
CSVVLLAVGDNEPFF
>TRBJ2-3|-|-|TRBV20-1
TGCAGTGCTGGCCAGGTTTGGGCGGGGCGCACAGATACGCAGTATTTT
CSAGQVWAGRTDTQYF
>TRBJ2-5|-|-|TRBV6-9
TGTGCCAGCAGTTTGGGGGATCAGTACTTC
CASSLGDQYF
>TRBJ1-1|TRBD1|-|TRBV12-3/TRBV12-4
TGTGCCAGTGACAGGGATAAGAACACTGAAGCTTTCTTT
CASDRDKNTEAFF
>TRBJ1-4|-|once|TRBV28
TGTGCCAGCAGCCCTTCGACAGTGAGAGCAACTAATGAAAAACTGTTTTTT
CASSPSTVRATNEKLFF
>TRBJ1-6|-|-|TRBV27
TGTGCCAGCAGGGACGCATATTCACCCCTCCACTTT
CASRDAYSPLHF
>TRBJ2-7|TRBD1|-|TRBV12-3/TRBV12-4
TGTGCCAGCAGTCCCTGGGGCGGACAGGCTGGCTACGAGCAGTACTTC
CASSPWGGQAGYEQYF
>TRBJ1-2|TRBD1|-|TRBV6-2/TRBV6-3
TGTGCCAGCACCTTGGACAGGGCCGTAAGAGGCTACACCTTC
CASTLDRAVRGYTF
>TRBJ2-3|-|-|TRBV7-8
TGTGCCAGCAGCTTAGCCACGGATGTACAGTATTTT
CASSLATDVQYF
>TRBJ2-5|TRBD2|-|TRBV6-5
TGTGCCAGCAGTATTAGCGGGGTGTCCCAAGAGACCCAGTACTTC
CASSISGVSQETQYF
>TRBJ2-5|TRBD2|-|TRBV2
TGTGCCAGCGGCGAAACCTATAGCGGGAGGGGGTACTTC
CASGETYSGRGYF
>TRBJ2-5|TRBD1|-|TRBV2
TGTGCCAGCAGTCGACAGGGTAGCCCCTACAATGAGCAGTACTTC
CASSRQGSPYNEQYF
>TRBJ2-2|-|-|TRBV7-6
TGTGCCAGCAGCGCAACGTGGCGGGAGCTGTTTTTT
CASSATWRELFF
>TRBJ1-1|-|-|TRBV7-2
TGTGCCAGCAGCTTAGCGCCGGGGGTTGGCGCTGAAGCTTTCTTT
CASSLAPGVGAEAFF
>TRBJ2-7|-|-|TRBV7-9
TGTGCCAGCATCGCGGACTTCGGCGAGCAGTACTTC
CASIADFGEQYF
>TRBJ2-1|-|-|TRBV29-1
TGCAGCGTGCTCCCGGTCCCCGCCAATGAGCAGTTCTTC
CSVLPVPANEQFF